This is a list of T cell receptor beta chains from one sample in a study of early T cells in non-severe SARS-CoV-2 infection. TCRdb independently ran MiXCR on the 5' RACE reads; one entry per CDR3 protein. The sample consists of some 61,000 distinct CDR3 sequences, about 10% of them appearing once. Source material: whole blood. All receptors come from an adult who was a healthcare worker with PCR-confirmed SARS-CoV-2 infection or an uninfected control (not recorded which). The conserved cysteine and the conserved F or W are not part of the CDR3 here. Each record gives: J gene, V gene, D gene, CDR3 protein. D genes are given only for firm matches.

J: TRBJ2-5
V: TRBV18
D: TRBD2
CDR3: ASSPVVGGAQETQY

J: TRBJ1-1
V: TRBV5-1
D: -
CDR3: ASSNGLSPVGAF

J: TRBJ2-4
V: TRBV23-1
D: -
CDR3: ASSQQTRAKNIQY

J: TRBJ1-1
V: TRBV20-1
D: -
CDR3: SVSIPGRKAF

J: TRBJ1-5
V: TRBV6-2/TRBV6-3
D: -
CDR3: ATELGSNQPQH

J: TRBJ2-2
V: TRBV12-3/TRBV12-4
D: TRBD1
CDR3: ASSPDRGSLGELF

J: TRBJ1-1
V: TRBV19
D: TRBD1
CDR3: AAGQMNTEAF

J: TRBJ1-2
V: TRBV11-2
D: TRBD1
CDR3: ASSLTGANYGYT

J: TRBJ2-7
V: TRBV5-5
D: -
CDR3: ASSLEIYEQY

J: TRBJ1-2
V: TRBV19
D: -
CDR3: ASSIKSGDTYGYT

J: TRBJ2-7
V: TRBV12-3/TRBV12-4
D: TRBD1
CDR3: ASSPWTGGYEQY

J: TRBJ1-5
V: TRBV28
D: -
CDR3: ASSPLLDSQPQH

J: TRBJ1-5
V: TRBV2
D: -
CDR3: ASSVDGNQPQH

J: TRBJ2-3
V: TRBV18
D: TRBD1
CDR3: ASSFGDRIRTDTQY

J: TRBJ1-1
V: TRBV6-2/TRBV6-3
D: -
CDR3: AGSPRTNSAF

J: TRBJ1-5
V: TRBV3-1
D: -
CDR3: ASSQGVGNQPQH

J: TRBJ1-2
V: TRBV6-5
D: -
CDR3: ASSYSSRGSRGYT

J: TRBJ2-2
V: TRBV5-1
D: -
CDR3: ASSLSQTNTGELF

J: TRBJ1-2
V: TRBV12-3/TRBV12-4
D: -
CDR3: AIAIQNYGYT

J: TRBJ1-3
V: TRBV4-1
D: -
CDR3: ASSQAPPGNTIY

J: TRBJ2-5
V: TRBV5-6
D: -
CDR3: ASSLVGGPFQETQY

J: TRBJ1-1
V: TRBV7-8
D: -
CDR3: ASSPPGRATEAF

J: TRBJ1-1
V: TRBV7-9
D: -
CDR3: ASSLMRGDVAF

J: TRBJ2-7
V: TRBV29-1
D: -
CDR3: SVQPGLSSYEQY

J: TRBJ1-2
V: TRBV5-6
D: -
CDR3: ASWGLGLHGYT

J: TRBJ1-3
V: TRBV28
D: -
CDR3: ASSLVPGNTIY

J: TRBJ1-4
V: TRBV12-3/TRBV12-4
D: TRBD1
CDR3: ASSLAGTGSNEKLF

J: TRBJ2-5
V: TRBV14
D: -
CDR3: ASSHWGASGSQETQY

J: TRBJ2-5
V: TRBV29-1
D: TRBD1
CDR3: SVQGQGQETQY

J: TRBJ2-6
V: TRBV12-3/TRBV12-4
D: -
CDR3: ASRGSSGANVLT

J: TRBJ2-7
V: TRBV6-2/TRBV6-3
D: TRBD2
CDR3: ASSQTSGRAGEQY

J: TRBJ1-6
V: TRBV12-3/TRBV12-4
D: TRBD1
CDR3: ASRPDRVTSPLH

J: TRBJ1-5
V: TRBV7-2
D: -
CDR3: ASSETGTADGPQH

J: TRBJ2-4
V: TRBV7-9
D: -
CDR3: ASSLRDTKNIQY

J: TRBJ2-2
V: TRBV29-1
D: -
CDR3: SAGSGWGMGGELF

J: TRBJ2-7
V: TRBV12-3/TRBV12-4
D: TRBD1
CDR3: ASSPRQGYEQY

J: TRBJ2-1
V: TRBV2
D: -
CDR3: ASSDQRAYNEQF

J: TRBJ2-7
V: TRBV7-8
D: -
CDR3: ASSFDLGDEQY

J: TRBJ1-2
V: TRBV20-1
D: TRBD1
CDR3: SAPAAGGNYGYT

J: TRBJ2-2
V: TRBV12-3/TRBV12-4
D: TRBD1
CDR3: ASSRDRGLTGELF

J: TRBJ2-1
V: TRBV7-6
D: TRBD2
CDR3: ASSGGPGGKQF

J: TRBJ1-6
V: TRBV5-1
D: -
CDR3: ASKEGISPLH

J: TRBJ2-5
V: TRBV29-1
D: TRBD2
CDR3: SVEDRRGGRGTQY

J: TRBJ2-7
V: TRBV9
D: TRBD1
CDR3: ASSGGQQNSYEQY

J: TRBJ1-2
V: TRBV6-5
D: TRBD1
CDR3: ASSSTPGQGNTNYGYT

J: TRBJ2-7
V: TRBV13
D: -
CDR3: ASSLMGSEQY

J: TRBJ1-2
V: TRBV27
D: -
CDR3: ASSRAIGDRNYGYT

J: TRBJ1-1
V: TRBV5-5
D: -
CDR3: ASSLQGLTEAF

J: TRBJ2-2
V: TRBV18
D: -
CDR3: ASSPQPGELF

J: TRBJ2-1
V: TRBV6-4
D: -
CDR3: ASSALSGGSYNEQF

J: TRBJ1-1
V: TRBV12-3/TRBV12-4
D: -
CDR3: ASCWEAQRAEAF

J: TRBJ2-2
V: TRBV5-4
D: -
CDR3: ASSLGNPNTGELF

J: TRBJ2-5
V: TRBV29-1
D: -
CDR3: SVANQETQY

J: TRBJ2-6
V: TRBV11-2
D: -
CDR3: ASSTRDRANVLT

J: TRBJ2-7
V: TRBV10-3
D: -
CDR3: AISESIMYEQY

J: TRBJ2-1
V: TRBV20-1
D: TRBD2
CDR3: SARAVGAGSYNEQF

J: TRBJ1-5
V: TRBV6-1
D: -
CDR3: ASRDAILQPQH

J: TRBJ2-2
V: TRBV3-1
D: -
CDR3: ASSQDKAEKDTGELF

J: TRBJ2-1
V: TRBV11-1
D: -
CDR3: ASSLAGQFFNEQF